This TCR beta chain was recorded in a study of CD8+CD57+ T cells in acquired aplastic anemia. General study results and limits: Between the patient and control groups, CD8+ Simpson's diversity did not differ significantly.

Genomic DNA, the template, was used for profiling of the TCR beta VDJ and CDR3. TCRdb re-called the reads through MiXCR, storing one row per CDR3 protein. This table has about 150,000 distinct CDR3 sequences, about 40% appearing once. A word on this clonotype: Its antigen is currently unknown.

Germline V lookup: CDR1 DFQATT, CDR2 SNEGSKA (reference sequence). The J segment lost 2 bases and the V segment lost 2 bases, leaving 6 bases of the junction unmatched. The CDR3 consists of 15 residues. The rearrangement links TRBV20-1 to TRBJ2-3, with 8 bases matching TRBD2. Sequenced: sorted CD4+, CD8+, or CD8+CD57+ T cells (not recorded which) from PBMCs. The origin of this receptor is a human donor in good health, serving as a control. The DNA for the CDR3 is TGCAGTGCTAGATCCATAGCGGGGCCCACAGATACGCAGTATTTT. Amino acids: CSARSIAGPTDTQYF.